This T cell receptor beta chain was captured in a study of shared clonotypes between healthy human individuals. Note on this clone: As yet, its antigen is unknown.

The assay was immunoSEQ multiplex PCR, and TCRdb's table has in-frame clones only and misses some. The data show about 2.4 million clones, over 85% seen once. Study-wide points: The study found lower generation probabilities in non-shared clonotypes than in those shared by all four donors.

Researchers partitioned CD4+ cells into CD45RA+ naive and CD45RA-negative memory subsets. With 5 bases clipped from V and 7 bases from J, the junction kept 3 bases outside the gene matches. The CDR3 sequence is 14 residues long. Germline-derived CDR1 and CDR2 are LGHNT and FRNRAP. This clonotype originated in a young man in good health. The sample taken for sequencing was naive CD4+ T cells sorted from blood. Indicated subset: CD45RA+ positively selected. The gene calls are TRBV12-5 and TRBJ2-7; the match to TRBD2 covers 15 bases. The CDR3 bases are TGTGCTAGTGGTCCGGGGACTAGCGGGAGGGAGCAGTACTTC. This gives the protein CASGPGTSGREQYF.